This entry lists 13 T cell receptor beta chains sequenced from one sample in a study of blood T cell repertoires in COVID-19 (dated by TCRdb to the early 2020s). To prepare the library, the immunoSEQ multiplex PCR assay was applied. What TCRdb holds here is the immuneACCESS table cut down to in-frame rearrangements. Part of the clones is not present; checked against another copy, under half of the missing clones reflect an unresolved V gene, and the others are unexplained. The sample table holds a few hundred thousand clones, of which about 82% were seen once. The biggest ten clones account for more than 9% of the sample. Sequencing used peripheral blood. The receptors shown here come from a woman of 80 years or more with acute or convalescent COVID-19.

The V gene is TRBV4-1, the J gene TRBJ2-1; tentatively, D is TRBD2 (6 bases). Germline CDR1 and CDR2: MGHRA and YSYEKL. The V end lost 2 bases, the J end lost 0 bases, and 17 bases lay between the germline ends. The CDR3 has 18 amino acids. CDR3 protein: CASSQPWGAGTSYNEQFF. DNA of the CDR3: TGCGCCAGCAGCCAACCCTGGGGAGCGGGTACCTCCTACAATGAGCAGTTCTTC.

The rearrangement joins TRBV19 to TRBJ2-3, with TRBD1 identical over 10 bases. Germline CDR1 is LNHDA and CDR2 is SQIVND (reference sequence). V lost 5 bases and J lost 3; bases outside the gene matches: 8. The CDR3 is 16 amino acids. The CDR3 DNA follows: TGTGCCAGTAGTCCGCGGACAGGGGGGTTAACAGATACGCAGTATTTT. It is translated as CASSPRTGGLTDTQYF.

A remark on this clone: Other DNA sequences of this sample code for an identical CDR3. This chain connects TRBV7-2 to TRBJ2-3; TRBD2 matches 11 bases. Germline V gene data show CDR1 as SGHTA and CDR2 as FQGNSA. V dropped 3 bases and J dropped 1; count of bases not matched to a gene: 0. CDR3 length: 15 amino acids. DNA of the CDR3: TGTGCCAGCAGCTTGACTAGCGGGGGCACAGATACGCAGTATTTT. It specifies CASSLTSGGTDTQYF.

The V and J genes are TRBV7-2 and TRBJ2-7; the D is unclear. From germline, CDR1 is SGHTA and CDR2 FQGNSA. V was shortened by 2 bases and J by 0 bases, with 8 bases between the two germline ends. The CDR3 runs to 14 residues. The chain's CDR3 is CASSLPSLSYEQYF. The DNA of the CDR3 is TGTGCCAGCAGCTTACCTTCCCTCTCCTACGAGCAGTACTTC.

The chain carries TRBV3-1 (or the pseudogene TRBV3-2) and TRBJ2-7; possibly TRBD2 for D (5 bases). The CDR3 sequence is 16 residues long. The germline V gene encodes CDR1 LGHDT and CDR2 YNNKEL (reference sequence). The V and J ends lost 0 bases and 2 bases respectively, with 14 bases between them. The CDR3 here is CASSQDRLRVPYEQYF. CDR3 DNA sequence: TGTGCCAGCAGCCAAGACCGACTAAGAGTCCCCTACGAGCAGTACTTC.

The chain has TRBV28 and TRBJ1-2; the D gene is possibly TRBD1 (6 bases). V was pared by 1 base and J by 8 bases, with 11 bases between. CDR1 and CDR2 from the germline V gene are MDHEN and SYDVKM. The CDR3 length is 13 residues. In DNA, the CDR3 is TGTGCCAGCAGTTTATCTGGGGGCTGGGGCTACACCTTC. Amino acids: CASSLSGGWGYTF.

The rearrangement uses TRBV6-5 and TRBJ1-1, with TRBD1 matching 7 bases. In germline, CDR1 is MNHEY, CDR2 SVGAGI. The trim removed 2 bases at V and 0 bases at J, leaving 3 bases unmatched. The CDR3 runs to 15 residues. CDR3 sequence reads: CASSYAGTVNTEAFF. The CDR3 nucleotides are TGTGCCAGCAGTTACGCCGGGACAGTGAACACTGAAGCTTTCTTT.

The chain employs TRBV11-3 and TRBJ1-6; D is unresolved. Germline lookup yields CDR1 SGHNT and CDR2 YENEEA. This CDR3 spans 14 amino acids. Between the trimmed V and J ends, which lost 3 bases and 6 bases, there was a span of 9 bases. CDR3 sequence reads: CASSFSQVNSPLHF. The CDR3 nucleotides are TGTGCCAGCAGCTTTTCGCAGGTTAATTCACCCCTCCACTTT.

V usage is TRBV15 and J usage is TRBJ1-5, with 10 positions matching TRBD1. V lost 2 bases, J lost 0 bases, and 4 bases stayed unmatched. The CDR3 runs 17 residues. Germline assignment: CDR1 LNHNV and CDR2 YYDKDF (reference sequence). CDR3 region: CATSRRTGGDSNQPQHF. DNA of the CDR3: TGTGCCACCAGCAGAAGGACAGGGGGGGATAGCAATCAGCCCCAGCATTTT.

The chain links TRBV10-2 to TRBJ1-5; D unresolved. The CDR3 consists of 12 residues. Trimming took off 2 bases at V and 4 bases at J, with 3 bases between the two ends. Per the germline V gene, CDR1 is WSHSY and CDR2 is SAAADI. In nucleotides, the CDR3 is TGCGCCAGCAGTGAGCCAAATCAGCCCCAGCATTTT. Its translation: CASSEPNQPQHF.

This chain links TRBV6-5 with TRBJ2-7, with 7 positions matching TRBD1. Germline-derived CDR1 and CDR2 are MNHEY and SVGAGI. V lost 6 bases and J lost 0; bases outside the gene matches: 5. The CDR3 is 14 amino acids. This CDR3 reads CASSRGRSSYEQYF. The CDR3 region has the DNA TGTGCCAGCAGCAGGGGGAGAAGCTCCTACGAGCAGTACTTC.

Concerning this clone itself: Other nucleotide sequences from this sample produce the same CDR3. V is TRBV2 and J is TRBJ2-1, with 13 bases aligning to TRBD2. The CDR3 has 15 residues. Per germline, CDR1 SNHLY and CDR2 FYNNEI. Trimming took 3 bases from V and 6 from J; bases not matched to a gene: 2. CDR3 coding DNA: TGTGCCAGCAGTGACCGACTAGCGGGAGGCAATGAGCAGTTCTTC. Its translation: CASSDRLAGGNEQFF.

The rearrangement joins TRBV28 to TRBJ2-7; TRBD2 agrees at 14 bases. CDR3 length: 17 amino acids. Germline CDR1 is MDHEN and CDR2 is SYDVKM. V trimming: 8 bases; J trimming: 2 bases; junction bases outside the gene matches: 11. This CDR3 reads CASYSGTSGRRAYEQYF. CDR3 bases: TGTGCCAGCTATTCGGGGACTAGCGGGAGAAGAGCCTACGAGCAGTACTTC.